A single sample gave rise to the 13 T cell receptor beta chains below, sequenced in a study of CXCR3-negative and CXCR3-positive naive CD8 T cells. Study-wide findings and caveats: Compared with CXCR3-negative naive cells, CXCR3-positive naive cells showed more hydrophobic TRB CDR3s.

TRB cDNA was prepared as libraries by UMI-labeled 5' RACE. From its re-call of the 5' RACE reads, TCRdb lists each CDR3 protein once, without DNA. The table gives some 120,000 distinct CDR3 sequences; the top ten clones make up approximately 0.54% of it. These receptors' targets are unknown. Sequenced material: naive CXCR3+ CD8+ T cells from blood. Subset of the sample: CD45RO-CCR7+CD27+CD95- naive CD8+ T cells expressing CXCR3 (TNR3+). These receptors all stem from a human donor in good health. Some clones in this sample may be carry-over from other donors' samples.

This chain connects TRBV5-5 to TRBJ2-7; TCRdb's assignment of TRBD1 cannot be checked, as there is no DNA. Germline-derived CDR1 and CDR2 are SGHKS and YYEKEE (reference sequence). This CDR3 contains 14 residues. CDR3: CASSFPGGHYEQYF.

The chain has TRBV29-1 and TRBJ2-7; TCRdb lists TRBD1, though no DNA is available to test this call. The CDR3 loop spans 14 amino acids. Germline V gene lookup returns CDR1 SQVTM and CDR2 ANQGSEA. The CDR3 loop is CSVEGGTVEYEQYF.

The genes are TRBV6-5 and TRBJ1-1; TCRdb lists TRBD1, though no DNA is available to test this call. This CDR3 is 14 amino acids long. The germline CDR1 and CDR2 sequences are MNHEY and SVGAGI. CDR3 sequence reads: CASIPGQGSSEAFF.

V gene TRBV14 combines with J gene TRBJ2-2. The germline V gene has CDR1 SGHDN and CDR2 FVKESK. The CDR3 contains 13 residues. The CDR3 sequence: CASGPFNTGELFF.

The V call is TRBV12-3 or TRBV12-4, the J call TRBJ1-5; checking the TCRdb D call of TRBD1 is not possible without DNA. There are 15 residues in the CDR3. This CDR3 is CASSYFQGTGQPQHF.

The V gene is TRBV6-2 or TRBV6-3, the J gene TRBJ1-1; lacking DNA, the TRBD1 call made by TCRdb goes unchecked. The CDR3 spans 15 residues. CDR1 is MNHEY, CDR2 SVGEGT, per germline. CDR3 amino acids: CASRAVGQGTTEAFF.

CDR3 residues: CASSPGTSGTDTQYF. The J gene is TRBJ2-3, the V gene TRBV3-1; as DNA is missing, the TRBD2 call by TCRdb cannot be tested. CDR3 length: 15 residues. Germline V lookup: CDR1 LGHDT, CDR2 YNNKEL (reference sequence).

The chain recombines TRBV28 with TRBJ2-3; checking the TCRdb D call of TRBD2 is not possible without DNA. The CDR3 has 15 amino acids. CDR1 and CDR2 from the germline V gene are MDHEN and SYDVKM. The CDR3 loop is CASGGVGLETDTQYF.

This sequence joins TRBV10-3 and TRBJ2-7; TCRdb gives TRBD1 as the D gene, but with no DNA this cannot be confirmed. The CDR3 extends over 13 amino acids. Looked up from germline, CDR1 is ENHRY and CDR2 is SYGVKD. This CDR3 reads CAINPDGAYEQYF.

The gene calls are TRBV5-1 and TRBJ1-1; the D call of TRBD1 rests on TCRdb alone, since no DNA is present to check it. Germline CDR1 and CDR2: SGHRS and YFSETQ. The CDR3 extends over 14 amino acids. CDR3 residues: CASTNPVGGTEAFF.

The chain joins TRBV15 to TRBJ1-3; TCRdb's assignment of TRBD1 cannot be checked, as there is no DNA. Germline V gene data show CDR1 as LNHNV and CDR2 as YYDKDF (reference sequence). The CDR3 has 15 amino acids. Here the CDR3 reads CATSKDRGLGNTIYF. Full variable domain (rest looked up from reference TRBV15 and TRBJ1-3): DAMVIQNPRYQVTQFGKPVTLSCSQTLNHNVMYWYQQKSSQAPKLLFHYYDKDFNNEADTPDNFQSRRPNTSFCFLDIRSPGLGDTAMYLCATSKDRGLGNTIYFGEGSWLTVV.

J is TRBJ2-1 and V is TRBV21-1; TCRdb gives TRBD2 as the D gene, but with no DNA this cannot be confirmed. TRBV21-1 is given as a pseudogene. The length of the CDR3 is 17 residues. This CDR3 reads CASSKVRRPYPYNEQFF.

V is TRBV7-9 and J is TRBJ2-3; TCRdb returns TRBD2, unconfirmable since there is no DNA. Germline-derived CDR1 and CDR2 are SEHNR and FQNEAQ (reference sequence). The CDR3 is 15 amino acids. The CDR3 region is CASSFRDYPTDTQYF. Together with reference TRBV7-9 and TRBJ2-3, the CDR3 gives the full variable domain: DTGVSQNPRHKITKRGQNVTFRCDPISEHNRLYWYRQTLGQGPEFLTYFQNEAQLEKSRLLSDRFSAERPKGSFSTLEIQRTEQGDSAMYLCASSFRDYPTDTQYFGPGTRLTVL.